One sample yielded the 25 T cell receptor beta chains listed below, sequenced in a study of blood T cell repertoires in COVID-19. Profiling relied on immunoSEQ multiplex PCR, and the TCRdb table lists in-frame clones only, not all of them. The sample has about 50,000 clones, under 90% seen once. The sequenced sample was peripheral blood. All receptors derive from a man between 60 and 70 years old with acute or convalescent COVID-19.

This chain links TRBV19 with TRBJ1-2; TRBD1 aligns across 8 bases. The germline V gene encodes CDR1 LNHDA and CDR2 SQIVND (reference sequence). The CDR3 is 14 residues long. V was clipped by 7 bases and J by 8 bases; unmatched bases: 12. The DNA for the CDR3 is TGTGCCAGTAAAATACCCCTGGACAGGGCGGGCTACACCTTC. Its protein is CASKIPLDRAGYTF.

This clone was detected a few times. The chain uses TRBV2 and TRBJ1-2; possibly TRBD1 for D (5 bases). This CDR3 region has 14 residues. Trimming shortened V by 2 bases and J by 7 bases, and 14 bases separated the two germline ends. The germline V gene has CDR1 SNHLY and CDR2 FYNNEI. Written as DNA, the CDR3 is TGTGCCAGCAGTGAACAGCTGGGAAGGGGTGGCTACACCTTC. This translates into CASSEQLGRGGYTF.

This chain connects TRBV5-8 to TRBJ2-6; 8 nucleotides align to TRBD1. V lost 0 bases to trimming and J lost 2 bases; unmatched junction nucleotides: 1. CDR1 and CDR2 from the germline V gene are SGHTS and YDEGEE. This CDR3 spans 16 amino acids. The CDR3 loop is CASSLGRGPGANVLTF. CDR3 DNA: TGTGCCAGCAGCTTGGGCAGGGGGCCTGGGGCCAACGTCCTGACTTTC.

This chain uses TRBV5-8 with TRBJ2-1; 13 nucleotides align to TRBD2. The V and J ends lost 3 bases and 9 bases, in that order; junction bases with no gene match: 6. CDR1 and CDR2 from the germline V gene are SGHTS and YDEGEE. The CDR3 contains 15 residues. The CDR3 DNA sequence: TGTGCCAGCAGCTGGATCACTAGCGGGGGGGGTGAGCAGTTCTTC. Protein: CASSWITSGGGEQFF.

V usage is TRBV5-8 and J usage is TRBJ1-2; 7 bases match TRBD1. CDR1 is SGHTS, CDR2 YDEGEE, per germline. This CDR3 is 13 amino acids long. The V and J ends lost 4 bases and 8 bases, in that order; junction bases with no gene match: 8. The CDR3 DNA reads TGTGCCAGCAGCCTGACAGGGCTACACGGCTACACCTTC. Amino acids: CASSLTGLHGYTF.

As regards this clone: Distinct nucleotide sequences in the sample also encode this CDR3. The V and J genes are TRBV6-5 and TRBJ1-6; maybe TRBD1 (6 bases). CDR3 length: 16 residues. Germline assignment: CDR1 MNHEY and CDR2 SVGAGI. V was cut by 3 bases and J by 0 bases, with 9 bases left in between. The CDR3 region has the DNA TGTGCCAGCAGTTATACAGGGAGCTCCTATAATTCACCCCTCCACTTT. Residues: CASSYTGSSYNSPLHF.

This clone was counted a few times. This sequence joins TRBV20-1 and TRBJ2-1; 10 nucleotides align to TRBD2. The germline V gene has CDR1 DFQATT and CDR2 SNEGSKA (reference sequence). The CDR3 spans 15 residues. V gave up 3 bases and J gave up 6 bases; unmatched junction bases: 8. CDR3: CSASLSQRGGNEQFF. The CDR3 nucleotides read TGCAGTGCTAGTCTATCCCAGCGGGGGGGCAATGAGCAGTTCTTC.

The J gene is TRBJ2-7, the V gene TRBV18; D remains unclear. The CDR3 totals 13 residues. V lost 3 bases and J 0 bases, leaving 6 bases between the germline ends. Germline V lookup: CDR1 KGHSH, CDR2 LQKENI. In nucleotides, the CDR3 is TGTGCCAGCTCACCGAGTCCCTCCTACGAGCAGTACTTC. Its translation: CASSPSPSYEQYF.

The rearrangement joins TRBV3-1 (or the pseudogene TRBV3-2) to TRBJ1-3; the D is unclear. CDR1 is LGHDT, CDR2 YNNKEL, per germline (reference sequence). Trimming left V 0 bases short and J 4 bases short, with 10 bases between. The CDR3 has 15 amino acids. CDR3 residues: CASSQDLGSGNTIYF. CDR3 bases: TGTGCCAGCAGCCAAGATTTGGGCTCCGGAAACACCATATATTTT.

The V call is TRBV9, the J call TRBJ2-5; 9 bases are a match to TRBD2. With 4 bases clipped from V and 4 bases from J, the junction kept 8 bases outside the gene matches. The CDR3 length is 15 residues. CDR1 is SGDLS, CDR2 YYNGEE, per germline. In nucleotides, the CDR3 is TGTGCCAGCAGCTTTCGCGGGGGGGCCAGAGAGACCCAGTACTTC. It is translated as CASSFRGGARETQYF. The full variable domain, in which reference TRBV9 and TRBJ2-5 provide the parts outside the CDR3, is DSGVTQTPKHLITATGQRVTLRCSPRSGDLSVYWYQQSLDQGLQFLIQYYNGEERAKGNILERFSAQQFPDLHSELNLSSLELGDSALYFCASSFRGGARETQYFGPGTRLLVL.

This clone was seen a handful of times. The chain combines TRBV11-2 with TRBJ1-1, with D possibly matching TRBD1 (5 bases). The CDR3 spans 12 residues. The V gene lost 6 bases and the J gene lost 5 bases, with 10 bases spanning the gap. Germline assignment: CDR1 SGHAT and CDR2 FQNNGV. CDR3 nucleotides: TGTGCCAGCAGGGGGGGGGAAACTGAAGCTTTCTTT. It specifies CASRGGETEAFF.

The chain combines TRBV12-5 with TRBJ2-5; D remains unclear. CDR3 size: 14 residues. The V and J ends lost 2 bases and 1 base respectively, with 8 bases between them. The germline V gene has CDR1 LGHNT and CDR2 FRNRAP. CDR3 in amino acids: CASGLSTGQETQYF. CDR3 in DNA: TGTGCTAGTGGTTTGTCCACTGGCCAAGAGACCCAGTACTTC.

This clone was recorded a few times. The rearrangement links TRBV29-1 to TRBJ2-3; 7 bases match TRBD1. There are 17 residues in the CDR3. V was pared by 7 bases and J by 0 bases, with 16 bases of the junction left unmatched. The germline CDR1 and CDR2 sequences are SQVTM and ANQGSEA. The CDR3 spells CSATGTEGYTSTDTQYF. The CDR3, as DNA: TGCAGCGCCACCGGGACAGAAGGTTATACTAGCACAGATACGCAGTATTTT.

The chain combines TRBV25-1 with TRBJ1-1; D unclear. The CDR3 extends over 14 amino acids. The V and J ends lost 3 bases and 2 bases respectively, with 10 bases between them. The germline V gene encodes CDR1 MGHDK and CDR2 SYGVNS. The CDR3 protein is CASSDNLVNTEAFF. The CDR3 nucleotides read TGTGCCAGCAGTGATAACTTGGTAAACACTGAAGCTTTCTTT.

The chain links TRBV29-1 to TRBJ1-1, with TRBD1 matching over 7 bases. The J segment lost 4 bases and the V segment lost 8 bases, leaving 13 bases of the junction unmatched. This CDR3 is 14 amino acids long. Germline V gene lookup returns CDR1 SQVTM and CDR2 ANQGSEA. The CDR3 region has the DNA TGCAGCTTCCGACAGGGCACAGGTTTCACTGAAGCTTTCTTT. It codes for CSFRQGTGFTEAFF. Full variable domain (rest looked up from reference TRBV29-1 and TRBJ1-1): SAVISQKPSRDICQRGTSLTIQCQVDSQVTMMFWYRQQPGQSLTLIATANQGSEATYESGFVIDKFPISRPNLTFSTLTVSNMSPEDSSIYLCSFRQGTGFTEAFFGQGTRLTVV.

The table lists this clone with a count of one. This chain links TRBV18 with TRBJ1-3, with 7 nucleotides matching TRBD1. The junction had 8 bases not matched to a gene; V was cut back by 3 bases and J by 0 bases. Per the germline V gene, CDR1 is KGHSH and CDR2 is LQKENI. CDR3 size: 17 residues. The CDR3 DNA reads TGTGCCAGCTCACCTCCGGGACAGCTACTCTCTGGAAACACCATATATTTT. As protein: CASSPPGQLLSGNTIYF.

This clone has more than one count but fewer than ten. The chain uses TRBV6-5 and TRBJ1-1; tentatively, D is TRBD1 (5 bases). CDR3 length: 12 residues. Germline loops: CDR1 MNHEY, CDR2 SVGAGI. V lost 6 bases, J lost 10 bases, and 15 bases lay in between. Here the CDR3 DNA reads TGTGCCAGCAGCTTTGGACGGGGGGGAGCTTTCTTT. Amino acid sequence: CASSFGRGGAFF.

The V call is TRBV10-1, the J call TRBJ1-2; D is perhaps TRBD1 (5 bases). Germline V lookup: CDR1 WNHNN, CDR2 SYGVQD (reference sequence). V lost 6 bases and J lost 6, with 8 bases in between. CDR3 length equals 11 residues. The CDR3 sequence: CASRGEDGYTF. The CDR3 coding sequence is TGCGCCAGCAGAGGGGAGGATGGCTACACCTTC.

The gene calls are TRBV30 and TRBJ1-6; 10 nucleotides align to TRBD1. The germline V gene encodes CDR1 GTSNPN and CDR2 SVGIG (reference sequence). V dropped 4 bases and J dropped 12; count of bases not matched to a gene: 3. The CDR3 has 12 residues. The DNA for the CDR3 is TGTGCCTGGAAGGGACAGGGGCTACCCCTCCACTTT. Translating gives CAWKGQGLPLHF.

This clone was seen a handful of times. The rearrangement uses TRBV18 and TRBJ1-2, with TRBD1 matching over 9 bases. This CDR3 is 13 amino acids long. J lost 6 bases, V lost 4 bases, and 3 bases had no gene match. CDR1 is KGHSH and CDR2 is LQKENI in the germline V gene. The CDR3 DNA reads as TGTGCCAGCTCACGGGACAGGGACCATGGCTACACCTTC. Translated: CASSRDRDHGYTF.

This clone appeared once. The J gene is TRBJ1-4, the V gene TRBV3-1 (or the pseudogene TRBV3-2); weak D call: TRBD1 (5 bases). CDR1 is LGHDT and CDR2 is YNNKEL in the germline V gene (reference sequence). CDR3 length: 13 amino acids. Trimming took 1 base from V and 12 from J, leaving 12 bases between them. The CDR3 region is CASSQGGEGELFF. CDR3 DNA sequence: TGTGCCAGCAGCCAAGGGGGGGAAGGTGAACTGTTTTTT.

The chain uses TRBV24-1 and TRBJ1-1; 7 bases fit TRBD1. This CDR3 spans 16 amino acids. Trimming cost V 3 bases and J 4 bases; bases outside gene matches: 10. The germline V gene has CDR1 KGHDR and CDR2 SFDVKD. The CDR3 loop reads CATSDDRGGAVTEAFF. The CDR3 nucleotides are TGTGCCACCAGTGATGATCGAGGGGGCGCGGTCACTGAAGCTTTCTTT.

J is TRBJ2-3 and V is TRBV5-1, with D possibly matching TRBD2 (5 bases). Germline loops: CDR1 SGHRS, CDR2 YFSETQ. The CDR3 loop spans 15 amino acids. V lost 4 bases, J lost 2 bases, and 14 bases lay in between. The CDR3 is CASSLGSFLTDTQYF. The CDR3 bases are TGCGCCAGCAGCCTGGGGAGCTTCCTCACAGATACGCAGTATTTT. The whole variable domain, filled in from reference TRBV5-1 and TRBJ2-3, reads KAGVTQTPRYLIKTRGQQVTLSCSPISGHRSVSWYQQTPGQGLQFLFEYFSETQRNKGNFPGRFSGRQFSNSRSEMNVSTLELGDSALYLCASSLGSFLTDTQYFGPGTRLTVL.

V is TRBV5-4 and J is TRBJ2-7; no definite D call. Germline CDR1 is SGHNT and CDR2 is YYREEE (reference sequence). The CDR3 contains 13 residues. Trimming removed 4 bases at V and 0 bases at J, with 8 bases between. The CDR3 spells CASSLPSSYEQYF. The CDR3 DNA follows: TGTGCCAGCAGCCTACCTAGCTCCTACGAGCAGTACTTC.

The J gene is TRBJ2-2, the V gene TRBV24-1; D call uncertain. The CDR3 runs to 16 residues. CDR1 and CDR2 from the germline V gene are KGHDR and SFDVKD. V was clipped by 0 bases and J by 4 bases, with 11 bases between them. The CDR3 spells CATSDLQAGSTGELFF. Written as DNA, the CDR3 is TGTGCCACCAGTGATTTGCAGGCAGGATCCACCGGGGAGCTGTTTTTT.